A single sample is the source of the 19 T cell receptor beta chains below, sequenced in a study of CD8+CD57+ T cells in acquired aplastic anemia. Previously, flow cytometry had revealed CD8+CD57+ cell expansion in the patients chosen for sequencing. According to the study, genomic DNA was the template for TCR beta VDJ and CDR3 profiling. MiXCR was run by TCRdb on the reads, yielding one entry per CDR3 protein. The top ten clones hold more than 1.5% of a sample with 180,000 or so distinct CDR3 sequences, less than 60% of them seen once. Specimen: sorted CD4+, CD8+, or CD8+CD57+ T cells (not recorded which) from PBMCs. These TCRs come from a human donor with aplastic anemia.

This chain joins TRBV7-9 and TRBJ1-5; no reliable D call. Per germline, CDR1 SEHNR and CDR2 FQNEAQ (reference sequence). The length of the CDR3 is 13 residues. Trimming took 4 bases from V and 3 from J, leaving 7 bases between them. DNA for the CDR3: TGTGCCAGCAGCTCCTCTTACAATCAGCCCCAGCATTTT. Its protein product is CASSSSYNQPQHF.

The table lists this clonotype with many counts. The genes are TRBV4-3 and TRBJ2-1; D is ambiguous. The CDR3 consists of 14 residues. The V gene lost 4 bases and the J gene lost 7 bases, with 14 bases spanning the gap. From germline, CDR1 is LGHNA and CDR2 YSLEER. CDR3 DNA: TGCGCCAGCAGCCCACAACCGACTGGTAATGAGCAGTTCTTC. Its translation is CASSPQPTGNEQFF.

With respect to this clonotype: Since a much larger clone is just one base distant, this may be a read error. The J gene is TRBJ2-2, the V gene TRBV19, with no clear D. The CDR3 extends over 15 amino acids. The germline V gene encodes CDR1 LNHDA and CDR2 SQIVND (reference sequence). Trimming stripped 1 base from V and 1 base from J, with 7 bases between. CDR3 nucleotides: TGTGCCAGTAGTATAGGAGTGAGGAACACCGGGGAGCTGTTTTTT. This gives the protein CASSIGVRNTGELFF.

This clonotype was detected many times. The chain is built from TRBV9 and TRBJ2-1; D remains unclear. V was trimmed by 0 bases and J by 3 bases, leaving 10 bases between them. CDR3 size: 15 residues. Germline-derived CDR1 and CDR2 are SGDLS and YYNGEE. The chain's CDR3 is CASSVGGSHYNEQFF. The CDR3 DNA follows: TGTGCCAGCAGCGTAGGTGGTAGCCACTACAATGAGCAGTTCTTC.

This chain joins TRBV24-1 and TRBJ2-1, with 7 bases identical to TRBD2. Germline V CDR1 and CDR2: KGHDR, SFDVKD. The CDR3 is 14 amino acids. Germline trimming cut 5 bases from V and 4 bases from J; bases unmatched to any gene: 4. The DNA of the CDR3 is TGTGCCACCAGTGCCGGGACTATGTACAATGAGCAGTTCTTC. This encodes CATSAGTMYNEQFF.

CDR3 in amino acids: CASGTDQETQHF. The CDR3 DNA reads TGTGCCAGCGGTACAGATCAAGAGACCCAGCATTTT. This sequence joins TRBV2 and TRBJ1-5, with D hard to call. Germline values: CDR1 SNHLY, CDR2 FYNNEI. V lost 8 bases and J 11 bases, leaving 16 bases between the germline ends. This CDR3 contains 12 residues.

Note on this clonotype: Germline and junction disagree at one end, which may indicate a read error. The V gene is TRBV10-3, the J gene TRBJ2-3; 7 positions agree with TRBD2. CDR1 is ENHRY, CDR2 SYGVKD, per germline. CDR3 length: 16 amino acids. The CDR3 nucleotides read TGTGCCAGCAGTTTGGGAGGGCTAGCGGCCTCAGATACGCAGTATTTT. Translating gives CASSLGGLAASDTQYF.

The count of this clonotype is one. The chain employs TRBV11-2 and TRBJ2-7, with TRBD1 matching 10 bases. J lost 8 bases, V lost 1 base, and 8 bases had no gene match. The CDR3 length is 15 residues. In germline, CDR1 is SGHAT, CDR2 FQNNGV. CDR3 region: CASSLGTGGITKQYF. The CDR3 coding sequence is TGTGCCAGCAGCTTAGGGACAGGGGGAATTACGAAGCAGTACTTC.

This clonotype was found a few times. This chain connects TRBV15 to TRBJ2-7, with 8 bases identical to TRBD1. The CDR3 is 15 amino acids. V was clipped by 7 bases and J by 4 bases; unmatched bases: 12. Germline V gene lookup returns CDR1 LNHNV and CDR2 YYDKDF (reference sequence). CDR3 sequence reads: CATTGQGQVGYEQYF. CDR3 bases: TGTGCCACCACAGGCCAGGGACAGGTTGGATACGAGCAGTACTTC.

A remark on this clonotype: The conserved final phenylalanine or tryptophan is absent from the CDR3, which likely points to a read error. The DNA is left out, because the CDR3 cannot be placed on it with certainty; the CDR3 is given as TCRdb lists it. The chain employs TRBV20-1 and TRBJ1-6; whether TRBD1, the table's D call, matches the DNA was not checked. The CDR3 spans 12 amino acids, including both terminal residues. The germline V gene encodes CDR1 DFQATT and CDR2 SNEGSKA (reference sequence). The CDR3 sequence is CSARDQYRANHL.

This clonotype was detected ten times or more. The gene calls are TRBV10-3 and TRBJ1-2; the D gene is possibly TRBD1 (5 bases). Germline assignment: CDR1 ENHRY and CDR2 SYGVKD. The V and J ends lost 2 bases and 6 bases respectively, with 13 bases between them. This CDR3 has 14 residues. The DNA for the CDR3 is TGTGCCATCAGTGAGACGGCAGGGCAAGATGGCTACACCTTC. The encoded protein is CAISETAGQDGYTF.

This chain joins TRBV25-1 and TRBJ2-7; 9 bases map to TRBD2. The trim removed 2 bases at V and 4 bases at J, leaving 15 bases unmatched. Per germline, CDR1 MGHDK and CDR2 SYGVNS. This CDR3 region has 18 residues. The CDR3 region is CASSERFNLAGRAYEQYF. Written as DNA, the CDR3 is TGTGCCAGCAGTGAACGATTCAATCTAGCGGGACGGGCGTACGAGCAGTACTTC.

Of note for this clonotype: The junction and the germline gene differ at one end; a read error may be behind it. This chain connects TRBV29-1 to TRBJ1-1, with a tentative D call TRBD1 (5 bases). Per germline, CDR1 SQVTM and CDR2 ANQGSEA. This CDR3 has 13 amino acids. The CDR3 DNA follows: TGCAGCGTCGTCCGGGACGTGAACGCCGAAGCTTTCTTC. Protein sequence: CSVVRDVNAEAFF.

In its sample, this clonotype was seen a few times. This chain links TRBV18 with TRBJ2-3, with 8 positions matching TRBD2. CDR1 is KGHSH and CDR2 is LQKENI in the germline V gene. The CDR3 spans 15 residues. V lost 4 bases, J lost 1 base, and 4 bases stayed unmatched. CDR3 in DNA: TGTGCCAGCTCACGTAGCGGGATCGGCACAGATACGCAGTATTTT. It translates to CASSRSGIGTDTQYF.

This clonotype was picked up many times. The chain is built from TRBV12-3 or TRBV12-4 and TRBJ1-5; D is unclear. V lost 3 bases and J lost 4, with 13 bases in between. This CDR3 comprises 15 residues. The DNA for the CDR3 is TGTGCCAGCAGTTTCTCGGGTGTTCCAAATCAGCCCCAGCATTTT. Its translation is CASSFSGVPNQPQHF.

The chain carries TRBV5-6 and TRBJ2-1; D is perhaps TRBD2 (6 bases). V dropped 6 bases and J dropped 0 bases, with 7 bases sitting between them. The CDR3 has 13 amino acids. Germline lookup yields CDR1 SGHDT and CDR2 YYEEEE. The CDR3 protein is CASTGGSYNEQFF. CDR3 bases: TGTGCCAGCACCGGGGGCTCCTACAATGAGCAGTTCTTC.

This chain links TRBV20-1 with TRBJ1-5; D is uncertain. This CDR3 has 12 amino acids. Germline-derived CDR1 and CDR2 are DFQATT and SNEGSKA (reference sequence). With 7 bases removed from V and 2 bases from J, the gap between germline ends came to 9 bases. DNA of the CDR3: TGCAGTGTGGGATCTGGCAATCAGCCCCAGCATTTT. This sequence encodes CSVGSGNQPQHF.

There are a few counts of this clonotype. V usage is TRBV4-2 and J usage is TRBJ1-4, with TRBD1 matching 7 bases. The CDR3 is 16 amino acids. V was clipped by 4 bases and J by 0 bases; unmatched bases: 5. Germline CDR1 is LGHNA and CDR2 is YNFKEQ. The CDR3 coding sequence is TGTGCCAGCAGCCGGGGGACAGCCTCAACTAATGAAAAACTGTTTTTT. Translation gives CASSRGTASTNEKLFF.

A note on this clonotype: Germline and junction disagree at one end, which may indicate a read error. CDR3 in DNA: TGTGCCATCGGTGAGTCGACATCTCGCTACGAGCAGTACTTC. Protein product: CAIGESTSRYEQYF. The V gene is TRBV10-3, the J gene TRBJ2-7; D is unresolved. Germline CDR1 is ENHRY and CDR2 is SYGVKD. There are 14 residues in the CDR3.